The 10 T cell receptor beta chains below were found in one sample sequenced in a study of blood T cells in healthy people across ages. The authors ran a second PCR of roughly 7 to 11 cycles using a sample-barcoded 5' primer and a J-beta primer mix. TCRdb passed the 5' RACE reads through MiXCR, listing each CDR3 protein once. The table has approximately 820,000 distinct CDR3 sequences, roughly 44% seen once. Sequencing was done on a sample of blood. The receptors originated from a man aged 55 to 69 in good health.

This chain links TRBV6-5 with TRBJ1-2, with a tentative D call TRBD1 (5 bases). CDR3 size: 13 residues. V was clipped by 5 bases and J by 5 bases, with 12 bases between them. The germline gives CDR1 MNHEY, CDR2 SVGAGI. The CDR3 loop is CASSLRERYGYTF. The CDR3 nucleotides are TGTGCCAGCAGTCTCAGGGAGAGATATGGCTACACCTTC.

About this clonotype: Just one base apart from a much larger clone, this may be a read error. This rearrangement joins TRBV4-3 to TRBJ2-3; 8 bases map to TRBD1. The CDR3 is made up of 16 amino acids. Germline lookup yields CDR1 LGHNA and CDR2 YSLEER. CDR3 nucleotides: TGCGCCAGCAGCCAAGAGGACCGCTTCGGGACAGGTACGCAGTATTTT. This sequence encodes CASSQEDRFGTGTQYF.

This clonotype was seen at least ten times. The chain carries TRBV3-1 and TRBJ2-5, with TRBD2 matching 8 bases. CDR3 length: 14 residues. The germline V gene has CDR1 LGHDT and CDR2 YNNKEL (reference sequence). The ends lost 5 bases at V and 7 bases at J; junction bases unmatched: 9. CDR3 sequence (DNA): TGTGCCAGCAGCACCCGCGGGGGGAAAGGGACCCAGTACTTC. It encodes CASSTRGGKGTQYF.

In its sample, this clonotype was seen a few times. The rearrangement links TRBV20-1 to TRBJ2-1; TRBD1 aligns across 7 bases. Germline lookup yields CDR1 DFQATT and CDR2 SNEGSKA (reference sequence). This CDR3 spans 12 amino acids. The trim removed 7 bases at V and 7 bases at J, leaving 7 bases unmatched. DNA for the CDR3: TGCAGTGTTGGGGGACAGATGAATGAGCAGTTCTTC. Amino acid sequence: CSVGGQMNEQFF.

The V call is TRBV20-1, the J call TRBJ2-3, with 8 bases lining up with TRBD2. V lost 6 bases, J lost 4 bases, and 6 bases stayed unmatched. The CDR3 is 13 residues long. CDR1 is DFQATT and CDR2 is SNEGSKA in the germline V gene (reference sequence). This CDR3 is CSAPGLASDTQYF. Here the CDR3 DNA reads TGCAGTGCCCCAGGACTAGCATCAGATACGCAGTATTTT.

The chain carries TRBV6-2 or TRBV6-3 and TRBJ2-1; possible D gene TRBD2, 7 bases. The CDR3 is 17 amino acids. V was pared by 0 bases and J by 8 bases, with 20 bases between. Germline-derived CDR1 and CDR2 are MNHEY and SVGEGT. This chain's CDR3 is CASSYSIGREKGDEQFF. The CDR3 DNA follows: TGTGCCAGCAGTTACTCCATCGGGCGGGAGAAGGGGGATGAGCAGTTCTTC.

The J gene is TRBJ2-3, the V gene TRBV7-9; D might be TRBD1 (6 bases). The CDR3 loop spans 15 amino acids. V was trimmed by 6 bases and J by 1 base, leaving 14 bases between them. Germline CDR1 and CDR2: SEHNR and FQNEAQ (reference sequence). This CDR3 is CASSLSAGGTDTQYF. The CDR3 nucleotides are TGTGCCAGCAGTTTATCTGCAGGGGGCACAGATACGCAGTATTTT. The entire variable domain, with the rest obtained from reference TRBV7-9 and TRBJ2-3, is as follows: DTGVSQNPRHKITKRGQNVTFRCDPISEHNRLYWYRQTLGQGPEFLTYFQNEAQLEKSRLLSDRFSAERPKGSFSTLEIQRTEQGDSAMYLCASSLSAGGTDTQYFGPGTRLTVL.

Comment on this clonotype: The junction differs from germline at one of its ends, possibly a read error. The rearrangement links TRBV9 to TRBJ2-7, with D possibly TRBD2 on 6 matching bases. The CDR3 contains 13 residues. Germline assignment: CDR1 SGDLS and CDR2 YYNGEE. CDR3: CACSPSRGHEQYF. Written as DNA, the CDR3 is TGTGCCTGCAGCCCCTCGCGGGGACACGAGCAGTACTTC.

The chain joins TRBV7-9 to TRBJ2-3; the D gene is possibly TRBD2 (6 bases). V was clipped by 3 bases and J by 1 base, with 14 bases between them. Germline V gives CDR1 SEHNR, CDR2 FQNEAQ (reference sequence). The CDR3 loop spans 16 amino acids. This chain's CDR3 is CASSLPLGLGTDTQYF. DNA for the CDR3: TGTGCCAGCAGCTTGCCGTTGGGACTTGGCACAGATACGCAGTATTTT.

This clonotype was seen only a few times. The CDR3 nucleotides are TGCGCCAGCAGCCCACAGGGTCCGGCGGACTACGAGCAGTACTTC. It yields the protein CASSPQGPADYEQYF. V and J are TRBV5-1 and TRBJ2-7, with D possibly TRBD1 on 6 matching bases. The germline V gene has CDR1 SGHRS and CDR2 YFSETQ. This CDR3 is built from 15 residues. Trimming removed 4 bases from V and 3 bases from J, with 17 bases in between.